This T cell receptor beta chain derives from a study of Graves' ophthalmopathy and Graves' hyperthyroidism. With respect to this clonotype: A much larger clone lies one base from this, so it may be a read error. The CDR3 carries no conserved terminal phenylalanine or tryptophan, so it likely arises from a read error.

Investigators amplified TCR beta CDR3 regions from RNA transcripts. A first-round RT-PCR used HTBI primers, followed by a second-round multiplex PCR. TCRdb redid the calling of the multiplex PCR reads with MiXCR, one entry per CDR3 protein. The data hold over a million distinct CDR3 sequences, with less than 45% observed a single time. The CDR3 runs to 14 residues. The junction had 4 bases not matched to a gene; V was cut back by 6 bases and J by 8 bases. This clonotype originated in an adult man with Graves' hyperthyroidism. The specimen sequenced was peripheral blood or thyroid tissue (not recorded which). The V and J genes are TRBV12-3 or TRBV12-4 and TRBJ2-2, with 12 bases aligning to TRBD1. The CDR3 DNA reads as TGTGCCAGCAGCAGGGACAGGGGGCTTGGGGAGCTGTTTTGT. Residues: CASSRDRGLGELFC.